The rows below give T cell receptor beta chains drawn from one sample of a study of tumor-infiltrating lymphocytes in glioblastoma multiforme. TCRdb called the multiplex PCR reads again in MiXCR, with one record for every CDR3 protein. This table has about 19,000 distinct CDR3 sequences, around 68% appearing once. The sequencing input was peripheral blood. These receptors were taken from a male donor with glioblastoma. The CDR3 runs from the conserved cysteine through the conserved F or W. Fields, in order: J gene, V gene, D gene, clone size, CDR3 DNA, CDR3 protein. A D gene is named only where the DNA matches it firmly. Clone size, where shown, is once, few, many, or a class for clones that have expanded.

>TRBJ1-2|TRBV6-1|-|many
TGTGCCAGCACCCCCCGAAGGGAGAGCTATGGCTACACCTTC
CASTPRRESYGYTF
>TRBJ2-7|TRBV14|TRBD2|-
TGTCCCAGCAGCCAAACTTATGCCGAGACTAGCGGTTACGAGCAGTACTTC
CPSSQTYAETSGYEQYF
>TRBJ2-5|TRBV11-2|TRBD1|once
TGTGCCAGCAGCGGGGACAGAGTCTTAGAGACCCAGTACTTC
CASSGDRVLETQYF
>TRBJ1-4|TRBV20-1|-|many
TGCAGTGCTGCTGGGGGCGCAACTAATGAAAAACTGTTTTTT
CSAAGGATNEKLFF
>TRBJ2-1|TRBV29-1|-|-
-
CSVVGQGTSHYDEKFF
>TRBJ2-7|TRBV5-1|TRBD2|many
TGCGCCAGCAGCTCAAGCGGGGGAACCTACGAGCAGTACTTC
CASSSSGGTYEQYF
>TRBJ2-7|TRBV11-2|-|-
TGTGCCAGCAGCTTAGGGACCCTCAGAGAGCAGTACTTC
CASSLGTLREQYF
>TRBJ2-7|TRBV5-1|TRBD2|many
TGCGCCAGCAGCGGGCGCGGGAGTTACGACGAGCAGTACTTC
CASSGRGSYDEQYF
>TRBJ2-1|TRBV24-1|TRBD2|-
TGTGCCACCAGTGAAGATCTAGTAGCGGGAGGTGAGCAGTTCTTC
CATSEDLVAGGEQFF
>TRBJ2-7|TRBV20-1|TRBD2|-
TGCAGTGCTAGAGTCCAAGTTGGACTAGCGGGAGGGTTTTACGAGCAGTACTTC
CSARVQVGLAGGFYEQYF
>TRBJ1-1|TRBV20-1|-|-
TGCAGTGCTAGAGCGGGTGGAGCAAACACTGAAGCTTTCTTT
CSARAGGANTEAFF
>TRBJ2-1|TRBV10-1|TRBD2|-
TGCGCCAGCAGTGTCGATAGCGGGGGTCGGTTCTTC
CASSVDSGGRFF
>TRBJ2-7|TRBV6-1|TRBD1|-
TGTGCCAGCAGTCACAGGGGTGTCTACGAGCAGTACTTC
CASSHRGVYEQYF
>TRBJ2-7|TRBV20-1|TRBD2|-
TGCAGTGCCACTAGCGGGAGGGCCGCGATATACGAGCAGTACTTC
CSATSGRAAIYEQYF
>TRBJ2-1|TRBV11-2|TRBD2|-
TGTGTCATCAGGAGAACTAGCGGGAGGGTAGGGGGGCAGTTCTTC
CVIRRTSGRVGGQFF
>TRBJ2-2|TRBV11-2|-|-
TGTGCCATCAGCCTAGCAGGGTTGACCGGGGAGCTTTTTTTT
CAISLAGLTGELFF
>TRBJ2-7|TRBV4-1|TRBD1|-
TGCGCCAGCAGCCAAAGAGGGGGCTCCTACGAGCAGTACTTT
CASSQRGGSYEQYF
>TRBJ2-5|TRBV11-3|-|once
TGTGCCAGCAGCTTAGGAGGGGGGGCGCCAAATACGCAGTACTTC
CASSLGGGAPNTQYF
>TRBJ2-1|TRBV11-2|TRBD1|-
TGCGCCAGCATCCCGACAGGGGGCTATAATGAACAGTCCTTC
CASIPTGGYNEQSF
>TRBJ2-3|TRBV7-9|TRBD2|-
TGTGCCAGCAGCGACCCGACTAGCGGGGTATATACGCAGTATTTT
CASSDPTSGVYTQYF
>TRBJ2-3|TRBV20-1|TRBD2|-
TGCAGTGCTAGATCTGGACTAGCGGGGGTCACAGATACGCAGTATTTT
CSARSGLAGVTDTQYF
>TRBJ2-6|TRBV11-2|-|-
TGTGCCAACTTCGCGTCTGGAGACAGGATTTTCTCTGAGACCAACGTCCTGACTTTC
CANFASGDRIFSETNVLTF
>TRBJ2-7|TRBV12-3/TRBV12-4|-|few
TGTGCCAGCAGTTTCCCAAAGCAGTACTTC
CASSFPKQYF
>TRBJ2-7|TRBV11-2|TRBD1|-
TGTGCCAGCAGCCAACAGGGGACGGTGCAGTACTTC
CASSQQGTVQYF
>TRBJ1-5|TRBV6-5|-|-
TGTGCCAGCGGCTCACAGGGAGTGCAGCCCCAGCATTTT
CASGSQGVQPQHF
>TRBJ2-7|TRBV29-1|TRBD1|-
TGCAGCGTTGAACAGGGGGCCTACGAGCAGTACTTC
CSVEQGAYEQYF
>TRBJ2-7|TRBV29-1|-|-
TGCAGCGTTGGAACTAGCAGCTACGAGCAGTACTTC
CSVGTSSYEQYF
>TRBJ2-5|TRBV11-3|-|-
TGCGCCAGCAGCCCCGGGGCTAACGGGGGAAAGGAGACCCAGTACTTC
CASSPGANGGKETQYF
>TRBJ1-1|TRBV19|-|-
TGTGCCAGTAGTATAAGGGCCGAGACCACTGAAGCTTTCTTT
CASSIRAETTEAFF